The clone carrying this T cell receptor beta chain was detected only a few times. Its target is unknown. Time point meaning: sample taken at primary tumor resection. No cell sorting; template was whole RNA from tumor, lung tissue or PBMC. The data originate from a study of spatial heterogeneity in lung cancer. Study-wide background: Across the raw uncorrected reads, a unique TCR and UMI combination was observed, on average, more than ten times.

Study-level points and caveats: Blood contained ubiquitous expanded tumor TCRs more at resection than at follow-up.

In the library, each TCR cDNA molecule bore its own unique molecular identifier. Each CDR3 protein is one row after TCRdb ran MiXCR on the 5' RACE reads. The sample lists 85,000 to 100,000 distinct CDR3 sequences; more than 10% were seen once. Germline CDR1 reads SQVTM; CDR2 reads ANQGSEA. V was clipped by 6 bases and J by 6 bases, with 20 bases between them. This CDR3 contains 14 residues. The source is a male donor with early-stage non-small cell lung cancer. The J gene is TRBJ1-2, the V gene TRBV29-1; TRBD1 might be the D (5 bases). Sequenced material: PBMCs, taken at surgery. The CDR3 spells CSVEPLGGVDGYTF. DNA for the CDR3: TGCAGCGTAGAACCCCTTGGAGGGGTGGATGGCTACACCTTC.